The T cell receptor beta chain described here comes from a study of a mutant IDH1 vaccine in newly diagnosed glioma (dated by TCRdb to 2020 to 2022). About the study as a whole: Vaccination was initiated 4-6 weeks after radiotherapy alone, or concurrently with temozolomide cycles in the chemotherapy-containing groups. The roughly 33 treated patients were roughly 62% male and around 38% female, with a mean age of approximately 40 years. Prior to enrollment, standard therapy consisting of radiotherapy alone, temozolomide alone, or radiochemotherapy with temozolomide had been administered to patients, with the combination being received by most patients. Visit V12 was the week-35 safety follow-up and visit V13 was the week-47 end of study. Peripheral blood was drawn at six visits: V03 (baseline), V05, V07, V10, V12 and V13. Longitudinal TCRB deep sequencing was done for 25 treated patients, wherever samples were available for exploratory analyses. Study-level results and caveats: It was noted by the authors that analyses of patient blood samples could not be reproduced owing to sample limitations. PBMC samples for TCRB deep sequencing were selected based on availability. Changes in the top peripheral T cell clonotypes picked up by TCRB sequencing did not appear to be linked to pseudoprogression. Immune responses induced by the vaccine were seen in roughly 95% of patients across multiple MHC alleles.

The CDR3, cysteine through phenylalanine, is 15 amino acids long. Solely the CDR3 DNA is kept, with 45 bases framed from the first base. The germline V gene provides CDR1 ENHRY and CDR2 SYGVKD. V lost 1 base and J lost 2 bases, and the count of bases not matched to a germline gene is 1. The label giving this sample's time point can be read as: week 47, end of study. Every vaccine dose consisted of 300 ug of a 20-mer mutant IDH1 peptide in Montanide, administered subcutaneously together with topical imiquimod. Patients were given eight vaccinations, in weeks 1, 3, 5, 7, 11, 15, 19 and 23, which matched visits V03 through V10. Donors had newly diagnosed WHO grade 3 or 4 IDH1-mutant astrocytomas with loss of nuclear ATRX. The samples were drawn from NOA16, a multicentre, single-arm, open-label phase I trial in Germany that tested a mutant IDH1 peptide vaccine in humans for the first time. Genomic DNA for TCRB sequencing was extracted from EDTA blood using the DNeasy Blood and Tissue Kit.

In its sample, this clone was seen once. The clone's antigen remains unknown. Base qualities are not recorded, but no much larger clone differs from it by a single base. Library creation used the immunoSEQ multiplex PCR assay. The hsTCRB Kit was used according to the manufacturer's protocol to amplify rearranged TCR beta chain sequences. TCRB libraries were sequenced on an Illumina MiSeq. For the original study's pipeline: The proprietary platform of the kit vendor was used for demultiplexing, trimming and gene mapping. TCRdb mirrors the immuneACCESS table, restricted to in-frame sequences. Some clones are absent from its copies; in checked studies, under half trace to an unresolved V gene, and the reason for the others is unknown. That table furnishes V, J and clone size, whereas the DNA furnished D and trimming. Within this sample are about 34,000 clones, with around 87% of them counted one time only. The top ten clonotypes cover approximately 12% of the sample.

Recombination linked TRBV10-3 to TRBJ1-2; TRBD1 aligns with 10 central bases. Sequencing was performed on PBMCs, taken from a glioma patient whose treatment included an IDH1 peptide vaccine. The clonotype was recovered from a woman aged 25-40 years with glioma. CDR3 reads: CAISEWGQGNYGYTF. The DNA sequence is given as TGTGCCATCAGTGAGTGGGGACAGGGGAACTATGGCTACACCTTC.